The clone carrying this T cell receptor beta chain was seen only once. Its cognate antigen is unknown. Germline CDR1 reads SQVTM; CDR2 reads ANQGSEA. With V trimmed by 7 bases and J by 1 base, 3 bases remained unmatched. The CDR3 has 13 residues. The data stem from a study of cytomegalovirus exposure and HLA in healthy donors. The study, taken as a whole, reports: The classifier was said to identify cytomegalovirus status with high specificity and sensitivity. Over 150 TCR beta chains were listed as cytomegalovirus-associated. Accurate prediction of HLA-A and HLA-B alleles (for most subjects) was reportedly achieved from TCR beta sequences. Other equally common chains were less clonally expanded than HLA-associated TCR beta chains, a later analysis showed.

A multiplex PCR was run with 60 Vbeta primers and 13 Jbeta primers. The data were produced by immunoSEQ multiplex PCR, yet TCRdb's version contains in-frame clones alone and is incomplete. Counted here are about 130,000 clones, roughly three quarters occurring once; the ten biggest clones make up roughly 1.9%. J is TRBJ2-3 and V is TRBV29-1; TRBD2 agrees at 9 bases. The TCR comes from a woman aged 40 to 50 in good health and CMV-seronegative. The sequencing input was PBMCs. CDR3 sequence (DNA): TGCAGCGAGGAGCGGGGGGGCACAGATACGCAGTATTTT. Translated: CSEERGGTDTQYF.